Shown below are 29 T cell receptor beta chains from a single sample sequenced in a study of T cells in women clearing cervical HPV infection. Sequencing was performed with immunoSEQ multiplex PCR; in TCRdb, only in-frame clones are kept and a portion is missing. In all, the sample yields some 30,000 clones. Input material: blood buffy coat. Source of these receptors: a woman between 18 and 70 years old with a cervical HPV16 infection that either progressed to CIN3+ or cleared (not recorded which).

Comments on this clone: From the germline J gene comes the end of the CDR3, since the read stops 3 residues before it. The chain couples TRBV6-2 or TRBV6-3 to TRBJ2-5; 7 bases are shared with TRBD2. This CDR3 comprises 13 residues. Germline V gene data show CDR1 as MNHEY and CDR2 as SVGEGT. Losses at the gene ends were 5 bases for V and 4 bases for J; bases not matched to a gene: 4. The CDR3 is CASSAGLLETQYF. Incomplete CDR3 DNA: TGTGCCAGCAGTGCGGGACTACTAGAGACC.

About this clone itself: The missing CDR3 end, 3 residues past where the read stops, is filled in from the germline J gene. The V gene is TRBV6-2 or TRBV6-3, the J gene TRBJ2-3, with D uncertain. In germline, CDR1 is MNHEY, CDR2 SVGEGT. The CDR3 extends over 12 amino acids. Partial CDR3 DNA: TGTGCCAGCAGTCCTAGTATTTTGACG. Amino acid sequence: CASSPSILT. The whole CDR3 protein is CASSPSILTQYF.

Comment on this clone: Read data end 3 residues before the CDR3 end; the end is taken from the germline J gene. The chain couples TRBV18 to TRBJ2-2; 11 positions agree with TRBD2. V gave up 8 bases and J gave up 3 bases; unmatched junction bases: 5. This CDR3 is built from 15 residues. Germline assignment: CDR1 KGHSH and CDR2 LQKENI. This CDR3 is CASRSGRADTGELFF. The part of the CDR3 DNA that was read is TGTGCCAGCCGTAGCGGGAGGGCGGACACCGGGGAG. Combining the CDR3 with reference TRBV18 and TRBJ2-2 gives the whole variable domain NAGVMQNPRHLVRRRGQEARLRCSPMKGHSHVYWYRQLPEEGLKFMVYLQKENIIDESGMPKERFSAEFPKEGPSILRIQQVVRGDSAAYFCASRSGRADTGELFFGEGSRLTVL.

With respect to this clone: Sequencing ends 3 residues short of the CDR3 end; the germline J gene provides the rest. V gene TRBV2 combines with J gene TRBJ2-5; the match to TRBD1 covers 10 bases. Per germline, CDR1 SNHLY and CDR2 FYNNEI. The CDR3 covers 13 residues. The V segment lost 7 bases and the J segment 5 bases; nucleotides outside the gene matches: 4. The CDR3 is CASTPTGGETQYF. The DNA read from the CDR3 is TGTGCCAGCACCCCGACAGGGGGCGAGACC.

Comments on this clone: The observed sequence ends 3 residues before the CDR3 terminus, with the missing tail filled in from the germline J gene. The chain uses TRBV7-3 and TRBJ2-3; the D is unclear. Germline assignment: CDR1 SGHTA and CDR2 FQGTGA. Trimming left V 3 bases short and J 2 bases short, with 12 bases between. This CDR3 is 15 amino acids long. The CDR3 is CASSLVGPSTDTQYF. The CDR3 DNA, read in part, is TGTGCCAGCAGCTTGGTGGGCCCCTCCACAGATACG.

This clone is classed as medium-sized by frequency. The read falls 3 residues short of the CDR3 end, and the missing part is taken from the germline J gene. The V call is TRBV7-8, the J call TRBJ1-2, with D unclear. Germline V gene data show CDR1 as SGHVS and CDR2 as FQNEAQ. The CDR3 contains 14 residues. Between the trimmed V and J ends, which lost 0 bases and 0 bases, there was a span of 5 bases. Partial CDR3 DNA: TGTGCCAGCAGCTTAGCCAGGACTAACTATGGC. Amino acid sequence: CASSLARTNYG. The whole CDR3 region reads CASSLARTNYGYTF.

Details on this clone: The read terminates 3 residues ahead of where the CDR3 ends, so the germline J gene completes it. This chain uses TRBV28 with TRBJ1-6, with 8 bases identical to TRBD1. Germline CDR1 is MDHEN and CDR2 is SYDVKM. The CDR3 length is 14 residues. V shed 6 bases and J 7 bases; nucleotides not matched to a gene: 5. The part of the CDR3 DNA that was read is TGTGCCAGCAGAGAGACAGGGGCCAATTCACCC. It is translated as CASRETGANSP. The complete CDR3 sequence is CASRETGANSPLHF.

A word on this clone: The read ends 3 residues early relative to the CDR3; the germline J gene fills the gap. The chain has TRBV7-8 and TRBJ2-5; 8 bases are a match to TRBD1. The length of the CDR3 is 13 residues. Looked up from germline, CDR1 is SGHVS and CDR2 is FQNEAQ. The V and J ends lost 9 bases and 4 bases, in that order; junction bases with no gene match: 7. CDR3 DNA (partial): TGTGCCAGTAACAGGGGGATAGCAGAGACC. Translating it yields CASNRGIAET. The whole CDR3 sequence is CASNRGIAETQYF.

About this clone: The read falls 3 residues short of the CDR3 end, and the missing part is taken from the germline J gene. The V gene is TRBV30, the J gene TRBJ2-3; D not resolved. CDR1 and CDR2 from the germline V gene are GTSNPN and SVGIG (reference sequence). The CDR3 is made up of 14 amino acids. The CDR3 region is CAWSGHYSNQPQYF. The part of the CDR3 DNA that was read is TGTGCCTGGAGTGGGCACTATAGCAATCAGCCG.

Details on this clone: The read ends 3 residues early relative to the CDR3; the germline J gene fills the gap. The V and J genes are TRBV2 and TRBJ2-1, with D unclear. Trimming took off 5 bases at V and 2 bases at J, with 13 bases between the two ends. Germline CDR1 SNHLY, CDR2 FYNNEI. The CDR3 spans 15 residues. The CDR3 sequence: CASSSDSETYNEQFF. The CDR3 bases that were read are TGTGCCAGCAGTTCTGACTCCGAAACCTACAATGAG.

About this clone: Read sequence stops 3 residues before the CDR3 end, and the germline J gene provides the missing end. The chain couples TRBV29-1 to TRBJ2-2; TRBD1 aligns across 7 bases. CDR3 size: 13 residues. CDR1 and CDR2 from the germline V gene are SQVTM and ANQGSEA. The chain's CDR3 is CSVGRDRGEKLFF. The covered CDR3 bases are TGCAGCGTTGGCCGGGACAGAGGCGAAAAG.

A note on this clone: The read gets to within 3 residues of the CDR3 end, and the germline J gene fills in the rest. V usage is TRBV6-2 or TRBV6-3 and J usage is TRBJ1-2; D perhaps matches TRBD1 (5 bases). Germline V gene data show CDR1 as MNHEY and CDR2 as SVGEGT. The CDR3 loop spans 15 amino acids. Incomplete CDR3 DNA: TGTGCCAGCTGGGGCGGTGGGGTTTCCTACAATGAC. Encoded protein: CASWGGGVSYND. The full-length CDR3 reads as CASWGGGVSYNDYTF.

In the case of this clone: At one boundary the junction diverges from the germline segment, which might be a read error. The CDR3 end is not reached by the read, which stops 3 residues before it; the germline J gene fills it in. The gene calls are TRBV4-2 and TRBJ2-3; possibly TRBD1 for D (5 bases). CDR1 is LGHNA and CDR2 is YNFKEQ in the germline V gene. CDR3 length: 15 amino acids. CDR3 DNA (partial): TGCGCCAGCAGCCAAGAAAGGCAGGGCAATCAGCCG. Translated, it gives CASSQERQGNQP. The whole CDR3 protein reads CASSQERQGNQPQYF.

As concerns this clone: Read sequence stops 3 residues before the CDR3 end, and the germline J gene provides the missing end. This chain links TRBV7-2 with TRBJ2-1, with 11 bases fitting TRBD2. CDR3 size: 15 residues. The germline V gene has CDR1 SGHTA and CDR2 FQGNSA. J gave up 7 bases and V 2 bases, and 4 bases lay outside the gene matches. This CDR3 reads CASSLKASGGNEQFF. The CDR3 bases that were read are TGTGCCAGCAGCTTAAAGGCTAGCGGGGGGAATGAG.

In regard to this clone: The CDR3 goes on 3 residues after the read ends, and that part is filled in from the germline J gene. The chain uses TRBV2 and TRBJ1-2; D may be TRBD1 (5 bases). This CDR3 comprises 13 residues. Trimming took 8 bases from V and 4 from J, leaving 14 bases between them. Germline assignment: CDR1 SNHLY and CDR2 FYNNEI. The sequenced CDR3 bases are TGTGCCAGCGCAGGGAGAGCCCCCTATGGC. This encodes CASAGRAPYG. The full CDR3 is CASAGRAPYGYTF.

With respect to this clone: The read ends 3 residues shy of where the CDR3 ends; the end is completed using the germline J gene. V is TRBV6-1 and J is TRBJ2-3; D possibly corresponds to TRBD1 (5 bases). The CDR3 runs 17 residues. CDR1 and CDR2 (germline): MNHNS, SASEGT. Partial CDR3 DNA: TGTGCCAGCAGTGAATCTCGGACAAATTATCACGGTCAGCCG. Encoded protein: CASSESRTNYHGQP. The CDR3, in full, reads CASSESRTNYHGQPQYF.

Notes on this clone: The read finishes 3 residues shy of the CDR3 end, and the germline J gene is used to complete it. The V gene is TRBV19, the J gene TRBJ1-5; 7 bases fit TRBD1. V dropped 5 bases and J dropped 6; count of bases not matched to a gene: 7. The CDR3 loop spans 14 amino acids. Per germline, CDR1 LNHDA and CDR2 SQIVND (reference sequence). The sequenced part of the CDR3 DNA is TGTGCCAGTAGTGTCACAGGGGCGGTTCAGCCC. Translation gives CASSVTGAVQP. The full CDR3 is CASSVTGAVQPQHF.

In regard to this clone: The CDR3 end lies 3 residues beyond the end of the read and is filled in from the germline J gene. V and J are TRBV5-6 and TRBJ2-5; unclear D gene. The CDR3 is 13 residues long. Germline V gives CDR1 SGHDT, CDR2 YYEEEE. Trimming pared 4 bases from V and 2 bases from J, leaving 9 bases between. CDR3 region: CASSMTVQETQYF. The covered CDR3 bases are TGTGCCAGCAGCATGACTGTGCAAGAGACC.

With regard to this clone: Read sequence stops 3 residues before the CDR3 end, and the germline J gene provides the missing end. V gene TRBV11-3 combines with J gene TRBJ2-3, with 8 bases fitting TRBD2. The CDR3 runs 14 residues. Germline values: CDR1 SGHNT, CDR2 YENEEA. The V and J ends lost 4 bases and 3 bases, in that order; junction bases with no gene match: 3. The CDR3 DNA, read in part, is TGTGCCAGCAGCTCACGGGGGGGTACAGATACG. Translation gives CASSSRGGTDT. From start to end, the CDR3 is CASSSRGGTDTQYF.

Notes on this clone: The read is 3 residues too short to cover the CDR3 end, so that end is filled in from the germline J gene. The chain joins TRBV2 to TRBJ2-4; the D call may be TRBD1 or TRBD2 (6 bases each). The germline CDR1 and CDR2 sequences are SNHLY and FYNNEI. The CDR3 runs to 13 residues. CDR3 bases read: TGTGCCAGCAGAGCAAGGGGGAGGTTTGGT. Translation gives CASRARGRFG. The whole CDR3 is CASRARGRFGQYF.

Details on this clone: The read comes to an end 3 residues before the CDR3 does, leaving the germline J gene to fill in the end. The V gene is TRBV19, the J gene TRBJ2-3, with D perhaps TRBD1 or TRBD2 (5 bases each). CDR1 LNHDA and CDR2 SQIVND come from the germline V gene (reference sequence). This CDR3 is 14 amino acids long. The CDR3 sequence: CASSIRQGDGPQYF. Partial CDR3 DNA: TGTGCCAGTAGTATTAGGCAGGGAGATGGACCG.

CDR3 loop: CASRGVPGQNTQYF. The covered CDR3 bases are TGTGCCAGCAGAGGGGTACCGGGTCAGAATACC. The rearrangement links TRBV6-2 or TRBV6-3 to TRBJ2-5, with TRBD1 as a possible D gene (5 bases). The read terminates 3 residues ahead of where the CDR3 ends, so the germline J gene completes it. Germline lookup yields CDR1 MNHEY and CDR2 SVGEGT. The CDR3 is made up of 14 amino acids.

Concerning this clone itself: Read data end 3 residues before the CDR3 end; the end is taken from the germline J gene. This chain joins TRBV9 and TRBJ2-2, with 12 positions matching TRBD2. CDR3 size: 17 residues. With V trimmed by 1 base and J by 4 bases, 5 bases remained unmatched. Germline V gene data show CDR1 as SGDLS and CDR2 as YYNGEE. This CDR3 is CASSVLAGGPRTGELFF. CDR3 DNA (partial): TGTGCCAGCAGCGTACTAGCGGGAGGGCCTCGCACCGGGGAG.

Partial CDR3 DNA: TGTGCCTGGAGCTTCGGGGTTCCCACAGATACG. Translating gives CAWSFGVPTDT. The complete CDR3 reads CAWSFGVPTDTQYF. The chain has TRBV30 and TRBJ2-3; perhaps TRBD2 as D (5 bases). From the germline J gene comes the end of the CDR3, since the read stops 3 residues before it. The germline V and J ends were trimmed by 3 bases and 2 bases, with 12 bases remaining between them. Germline CDR1 reads GTSNPN; CDR2 reads SVGIG (reference sequence). The CDR3 totals 14 residues.

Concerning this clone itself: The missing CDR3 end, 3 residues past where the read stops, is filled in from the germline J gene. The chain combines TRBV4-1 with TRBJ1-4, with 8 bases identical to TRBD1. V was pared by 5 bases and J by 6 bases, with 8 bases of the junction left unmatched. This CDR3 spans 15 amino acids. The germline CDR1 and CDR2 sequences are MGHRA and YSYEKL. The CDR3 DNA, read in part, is TGCGCCAGCAGCAAAGGGATGGACAGGGATGAAAAA. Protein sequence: CASSKGMDRDEK. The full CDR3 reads CASSKGMDRDEKLFF.

CDR3: CASSSGQDEDYTF. The part of the CDR3 DNA that was read is TGTGCCAGCAGCTCGGGACAGGATGAAGAC. The chain employs TRBV7-7 and TRBJ1-2, with TRBD1 matching over 8 bases. The CDR3 end is not reached by the read, which stops 3 residues before it; the germline J gene fills it in. The CDR3 totals 13 residues. Per germline, CDR1 SSHAT and CDR2 FNYEAQ (reference sequence).

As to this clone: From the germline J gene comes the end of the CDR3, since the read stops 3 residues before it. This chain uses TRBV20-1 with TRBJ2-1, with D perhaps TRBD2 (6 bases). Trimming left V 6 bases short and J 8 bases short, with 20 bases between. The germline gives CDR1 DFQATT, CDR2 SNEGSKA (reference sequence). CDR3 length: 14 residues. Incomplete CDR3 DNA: TGCAGTGCCACCGCCAGCTACGGGGGTCATGAG. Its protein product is CSATASYGGHE. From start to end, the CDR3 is CSATASYGGHEQFF.

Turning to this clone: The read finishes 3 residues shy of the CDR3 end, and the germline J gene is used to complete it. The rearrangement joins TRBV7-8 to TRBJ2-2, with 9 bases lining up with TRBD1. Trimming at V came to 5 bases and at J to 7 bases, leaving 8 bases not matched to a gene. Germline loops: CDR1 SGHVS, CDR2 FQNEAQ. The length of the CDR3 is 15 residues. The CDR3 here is CASSTHRGPDGELFF. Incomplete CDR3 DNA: TGTGCCAGCAGCACCCACAGGGGGCCGGACGGGGAG. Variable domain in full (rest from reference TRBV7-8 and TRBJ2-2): GAGVSQSPRYKVAKRGQDVALRCDPISGHVSLFWYQQALGQGPEFLTYFQNEAQLDKSGLPSDRFFAERPEGSVSTLKIQRTQQEDSAVYLCASSTHRGPDGELFFGEGSRLTVL.

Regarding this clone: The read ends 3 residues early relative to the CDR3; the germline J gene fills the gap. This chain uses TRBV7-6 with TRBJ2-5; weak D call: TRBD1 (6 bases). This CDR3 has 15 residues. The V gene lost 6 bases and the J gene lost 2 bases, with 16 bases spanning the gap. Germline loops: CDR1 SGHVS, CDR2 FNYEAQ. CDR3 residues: CASRPLRTDQETQYF. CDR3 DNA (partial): TGTGCCAGCAGACCATTGAGGACAGATCAAGAGACC.